The following is a T cell receptor beta chain sequence with its context. Its antigen is not known. Here immunoSEQ multiplex PCR was the method, and the copy in TCRdb shows in-frame clones only, minus some. The sample includes approximately 73,000 clones, 80% of them seen just once. This specimen comes from a study of T cell repertoires and HLA-DP antigens. Study results and caveats: Antigen presentation used HeLa cells, with total CD4+ cells responding.

The receptor comes from a man aged 60-69 years in good health and CMV-seronegative. Input material: CD4+ T cells from PBMCs.

The CDR3 reads CASSPTRLAGGLRSSYNEQFF. The DNA for the CDR3 is TGTGCCAGCAGCCCAACCCGACTAGCGGGGGGGTTAAGGAGCTCCTACAATGAGCAGTTCTTC. V is TRBV13 and J is TRBJ2-1; 14 positions match TRBD2. This CDR3 has 21 amino acids. The junction had 15 bases not matched to a gene; V was cut back by 5 bases and J by 0 bases. The germline V gene encodes CDR1 PRHDT and CDR2 FYEKMQ (reference sequence).